The sequence of this TCR beta chain was determined in a study of cytomegalovirus exposure and HLA in healthy donors. In its sample, this clone was seen a few times. Trimming removed 1 base from V and 8 bases from J; junction bases left unmatched: 2. The CDR3 is 14 residues long. The germline V gene encodes CDR1 LNHNV and CDR2 YYDKDF (reference sequence). The study ran its PCR with 60 Vbeta and 13 Jbeta primers. The assay was immunoSEQ multiplex PCR, and TCRdb's table has in-frame clones only and misses some. The table shows about 94,000 clones, with 7.6% occurring only once. The chain is built from TRBV15 and TRBJ1-4; TRBD1 aligns across 9 bases. The sample consisted of PBMCs. This TCR was recovered from a man aged 50 to 59 in good health and CMV-seronegative. CDR3 in DNA: TGTGCCACCAGCAGAGGTACAGGGGGCGAAAAACTGTTTTTT. This translates into CATSRGTGGEKLFF.